These T cell receptor beta chains were read from a single sample in a study of cytomegalovirus exposure and HLA in healthy donors. Generated by immunoSEQ multiplex PCR, the TCRdb table keeps only in-frame clones and is missing some. The table has roughly 160,000 clones, approximately 84% seen once. The source material was PBMCs. These receptors were taken from a boy younger than 10 in good health and CMV-seronegative. The CDR3 runs from the conserved cysteine through the conserved F or W. Fields, in order: V gene, J gene, D gene, clone size, CDR3 protein, CDR3 DNA. D genes are given only for firm matches. Some rows have no size entry. The others give once, few or many, or a class for an expanded clone.

>TRBV27|TRBJ1-1|-|-
CASIRNTEAFF
TGTGCCAGCATTCGGAACACTGAAGCTTTCTTT
>TRBV4-1|TRBJ2-7|TRBD2|-
CASSPGLAGLYEQYF
TGCGCCAGCAGCCCCGGGCTAGCGGGCCTCTACGAGCAGTACTTC
>TRBV5-5|TRBJ2-7|TRBD2|-
CASSLVAGGPYEQYF
TGTGCCAGCAGCTTGGTCGCGGGGGGACCCTACGAGCAGTACTTC
>TRBV5-1|TRBJ2-3|-|-
CASSLSSPGVLDTQYF
TGCGCCAGCAGCTTGTCATCCCCGGGAGTGCTAGATACGCAGTATTTT
>TRBV6-5|TRBJ2-7|-|-
CASSTQEREQYF
TGTGCCAGCAGTACACAGGAGCGCGAGCAGTACTTC
>TRBV18|TRBJ1-1|TRBD1|-
CASSPEQGQQNTEAFF
TGTGCCAGCTCGCCGGAACAGGGACAGCAGAACACTGAAGCTTTCTTT
>TRBV29-1|TRBJ1-4|-|-
CSVSSTEVNEKLFF
TGCAGCGTCTCCTCGACGGAGGTTAATGAAAAACTGTTTTTT
>TRBV15|TRBJ2-7|-|-
CVTEAPVHDYEQYF
TGTGTCACCGAGGCACCAGTCCACGACTACGAGCAGTACTTC
>TRBV5-4|TRBJ2-1|TRBD1|-
CASSLDWDSEQFF
TGTGCCAGCAGCTTGGATTGGGACAGTGAGCAGTTCTTC
>TRBV28|TRBJ2-7|-|-
CASSLFQGYEQYF
TGTGCCAGCAGTTTATTCCAGGGCTACGAGCAGTACTTC
>TRBV19|TRBJ2-1|-|-
CASSETGTASYNEQFF
TGTGCCAGCAGTGAAACCGGGACTGCGTCCTACAATGAGCAGTTCTTC
>TRBV28|TRBJ1-5|-|few
CASSLGYRDTFNQPQHF
TGTGCCAGCAGCCTGGGGTACCGGGACACCTTTAATCAGCCCCAGCATTTT
>TRBV29-1|TRBJ1-2|-|-
CSVEGQNYGYTF
TGCAGCGTTGAAGGGCAGAACTATGGCTACACCTTC
>TRBV18|TRBJ2-7|-|-
CASSPQGANEQYF
TGTGCCAGCTCACCGCAGGGTGCGAACGAGCAGTACTTC
>TRBV9|TRBJ1-1|-|-
CASSLEGLANTEAFF
TGTGCCAGCAGCCTAGAGGGGTTGGCGAACACTGAAGCTTTCTTT
>TRBV15|TRBJ1-1|-|-
CATSRGRQGRNTEAFF
TGTGCCACCAGCAGAGGTCGACAAGGCAGGAACACTGAAGCTTTCTTT
>TRBV2|TRBJ1-2|-|once
CASSRDSNYGYTF
TGTGCCAGCAGTCGCGACAGTAACTATGGCTACACCTTC
>TRBV18|TRBJ2-1|-|-
CASSPGGEALDEQFF
TGTGCCAGCTCACCAGGGGGCGAGGCCCTTGATGAGCAGTTCTTC
>TRBV28|TRBJ2-7|TRBD2|few
CASSPSSGRASYEQYF
TGTGCCAGCAGTCCCTCTAGCGGGAGGGCCTCCTACGAGCAGTACTTC
>TRBV28|TRBJ1-4|-|-
CASSSIRQVGEKLFF
TGTGCCAGCAGTTCGATAAGACAGGTGGGGGAAAAACTGTTTTTT
>TRBV9|TRBJ2-7|TRBD2|-
CASSLGTSGSYEQYF
TGTGCCAGCAGCTTAGGGACTAGCGGGAGCTACGAGCAGTACTTC
>TRBV7-2|TRBJ2-3|TRBD1|-
CASSLDREPTDTQYF
TGTGCCAGCAGCCTCGACAGGGAACCCACAGATACGCAGTATTTT
>TRBV28|TRBJ1-1|-|-
CAGKRRGTSEAFF
TGTGCCGGAAAGCGGAGGGGCACCTCTGAAGCTTTCTTT
>TRBV19|TRBJ2-1|TRBD1|-
CASRLGQGSSYNEQFF
TGTGCCAGTAGACTTGGACAGGGCAGCTCCTACAATGAGCAGTTCTTC
>TRBV18|TRBJ2-1|-|-
CASSPRAAEQFF
TGTGCCAGCTCACCACGGGCCGCCGAGCAGTTCTTC
>TRBV6-4|TRBJ1-4|TRBD1|-
CASSATGGSNEKLFF
TGTGCCAGCAGTGCAACAGGGGGAAGTAATGAAAAACTGTTTTTT
>TRBV19|TRBJ1-1|TRBD1|-
CASSIIGQGNAEAFF
TGTGCCAGTAGTATAATAGGACAGGGGAACGCTGAAGCTTTCTTT
>TRBV4-2|TRBJ2-3|TRBD1|-
CASSQARDRGTDTQYF
TGTGCCAGCAGCCAAGCTAGGGACAGGGGGACAGATACGCAGTATTTT
>TRBV10-1|TRBJ2-1|TRBD2|-
CASRASGSDYNEQFF
TGCGCCAGCAGAGCTAGCGGGAGTGACTACAATGAGCAGTTCTTC
>TRBV27|TRBJ2-7|-|-
CASSLSYSYEQYF
TGTGCCAGCAGTTTATCGTACTCCTACGAGCAGTACTTC
>TRBV5-4|TRBJ2-7|-|-
CASSWGGVEQYF
TGTGCCAGCAGCTGGGGGGGCGTCGAGCAGTACTTC
>TRBV27|TRBJ2-3|TRBD2|-
CASSSGLAGPRDTDTQYF
TGTGCCAGCAGTTCGGGACTAGCGGGGCCTAGGGACACAGATACGCAGTATTTT
>TRBV5-4|TRBJ2-1|TRBD2|-
CASSGNLAGGINEQFF
TGTGCCAGCAGCGGCAACCTAGCGGGAGGGATCAATGAGCAGTTCTTC
>TRBV29-1|TRBJ2-5|-|-
CSVGGGDETQYF
TGCAGCGTGGGAGGGGGGGACGAGACCCAGTACTTC
>TRBV27|TRBJ2-7|TRBD1|few
CASSKLWDREGYEQYF
TGTGCCAGCAGTAAATTATGGGACAGGGAAGGCTACGAGCAGTACTTC
>TRBV7-3|TRBJ2-1|TRBD2|once
CASSLSAGGGNEQFF
TGTGCCAGCAGCTTATCAGCGGGAGGAGGGAATGAGCAGTTCTTC
>TRBV7-9|TRBJ2-7|-|-
CASSHRLGAWEYEQYF
TGTGCCAGCAGCCACCGGTTAGGAGCTTGGGAGTACGAGCAGTACTTC
>TRBV9|TRBJ2-1|-|-
CASSVDVLSNREQFF
TGTGCCAGCAGCGTAGACGTTCTTAGCAATAGGGAGCAGTTCTTC
>TRBV5-1|TRBJ1-2|TRBD1|once
CASSLTGQGMGGYAF
TGCGCCAGCAGCTTGACCGGACAGGGAATGGGAGGCTACGCCTTC
>TRBV4-1|TRBJ1-1|TRBD1|-
CASSQEGSQGAIRNTEAFF
TGCGCCAGCAGCCAAGAAGGGAGCCAGGGGGCGATACGGAACACTGAGGCTTTCTTT
>TRBV5-6|TRBJ1-4|-|-
CASSSGGVEEKLFF
TGTGCCAGCAGCTCTGGCGGGGTGGAGGAAAAACTGTTTTTT
>TRBV6-5|TRBJ1-1|TRBD1|once
CASSFDRGSMNTEAFF
TGTGCCAGCAGTTTTGACAGGGGTTCCATGAACACTGAAGCTTTCTTT
>TRBV4-1|TRBJ1-3|-|-
CASSQVPGINGNTIYF
TGCGCCAGCAGCCAAGTTCCAGGGATAAATGGAAACACCATATATTTT